These 3 T cell receptor beta chains share one sample of origin, sequenced in a study of identical twins (dated by TCRdb to 2015 to 2016). Library generation was performed with 5' RACE. Sequencing used an Illumina HiSeq 2000. TCRdb cleaned the public reads at Q25 with fastp, built clones with MiXCR and kept in-frame beta chains. All rows with the same CDR3 protein become a single entry with the most common DNA and genes. Within this sample are a few hundred thousand distinct CDR3 sequences, with about 16% of them counted one time only. The ten largest make up about 0.4% of the sample. Separately, the same data were catalogued under a study of yellow fever vaccine responses in identical twins.

The sequencing input was CD4+ T cells sorted from blood. Receptors originate from a woman aged 18-29 years in good health.

CDR3 sequence reads: CASRRQGAHRGNEQFF. The CDR3 bases are TGTGCCAGCAGAAGACAGGGGGCCCACAGGGGGAATGAGCAGTTCTTC. This chain joins TRBV28 and TRBJ2-1; 10 bases map to TRBD1. Germline trimming cut 6 bases from V and 7 bases from J; bases unmatched to any gene: 12. Germline lookup yields CDR1 MDHEN and CDR2 SYDVKM. The length of the CDR3 is 16 residues.

This clonotype was detected only a few times. The rearrangement uses TRBV14 and TRBJ2-7; 7 bases are shared with TRBD2. The CDR3 covers 14 residues. V lost 1 base and J lost 6; bases outside the gene matches: 6. Germline V gives CDR1 SGHDN, CDR2 FVKESK. This chain's CDR3 is CASSQVRSGAEQYF. The CDR3, as DNA: TGTGCCAGCAGCCAAGTAAGGAGCGGGGCCGAGCAGTACTTC.

This clonotype was counted ten times or more. This chain links TRBV4-1 with TRBJ1-6; D is unclear. V lost 4 bases and J lost 0, with 7 bases in between. Per germline, CDR1 MGHRA and CDR2 YSYEKL. The CDR3 extends over 15 amino acids. CDR3 sequence (DNA): TGCGCCAGCAGCCGAGAAAGCTCCTATAATTCACCCCTCCACTTT. This encodes CASSRESSYNSPLHF.